This passage covers 10 T cell receptor beta chains from one sample sequenced in a study of Graves' ophthalmopathy and Graves' hyperthyroidism. Researchers took RNA transcripts and amplified TCR beta CDR3 regions from them. First-round RT-PCR with HTBI primers preceded a second-round multiplex PCR. TCRdb called the multiplex PCR reads again in MiXCR, with one record for every CDR3 protein. Of about 740,000 distinct CDR3 sequences listed, 40% were seen once; the top ten hold approximately 43%. The specimen was peripheral blood. The receptors derive from an adult man with Graves' ophthalmopathy.

Concerning this clonotype: One end of the junction fails to match germline, which may point to a read error. The CDR3 DNA reads as TGTGCCAGCAGTTACACGTTTGCGGGGGAAGATTCACCCCTCCACTTT. Translated, it gives CASSYTFAGEDSPLHF. The chain employs TRBV10-3 and TRBJ1-6; a weak D match, TRBD1 (5 bases). The CDR3 runs to 16 residues. Germline V gene data show CDR1 as ENHRY and CDR2 as SYGVKD.

This clonotype was recorded once. This chain connects TRBV7-9 to TRBJ2-7; 7 nucleotides line up with TRBD1. Germline CDR1 is SEHNR and CDR2 is FQNEAQ (reference sequence). The CDR3 is 12 amino acids. V gave up 5 bases and J gave up 5 bases; unmatched junction bases: 3. The CDR3 sequence is CASSPQGNEQYF. The DNA of the CDR3 is TGTGCCAGCAGCCCACAGGGGAACGAGCAGTACTTC.

This clonotype was detected only once. Relative to the germline gene, one junction end is altered; a read error may explain this. The chain combines TRBV9 with TRBJ2-7, with no clear D. The CDR3 contains 16 residues. From germline, CDR1 is SGDLS and CDR2 YYNGEE. The CDR3 loop reads CASSVAPGVGSYEQCF. The CDR3, as DNA: TGTGCCAGCAGCGTAGCTCCGGGTGTAGGCTCCTACGAGCAGTGCTTC.

Points on this clonotype: A much more abundant neighbour one base away suggests this may be a read error. The V call is TRBV20-1, the J call TRBJ1-4, with D possibly TRBD1 on 5 matching bases. The V and J ends lost 0 bases and 6 bases respectively, with 17 bases between them. The V gene's germline CDR1 is DFQATT and CDR2 SNEGSKA (reference sequence). The CDR3 is 16 residues long. CDR3 in DNA: TGCAGTGCTAGAGATCGAACGGCGGGGCCTGATGAAAAACTGTTTTTT. It codes for CSARDRTAGPDEKLFF.

This clonotype occurred many times. CDR3 sequence reads: CASSLTHETQYF. In DNA form, the CDR3 reads TGTGCCAGCAGCTTAACACACGAGACCCAGTACTTC. This chain connects TRBV7-9 to TRBJ2-5; D unclear. The CDR3 is 12 residues long. Germline V gene sequence: CDR1 SEHNR, CDR2 FQNEAQ (reference sequence). With 2 bases removed from V and 5 bases from J, the gap between germline ends came to 6 bases. The full variable domain, rest sourced from reference TRBV7-9 and TRBJ2-5, is DTGVSQNPRHKITKRGQNVTFRCDPISEHNRLYWYRQTLGQGPEFLTYFQNEAQLEKSRLLSDRFSAERPKGSFSTLEIQRTEQGDSAMYLCASSLTHETQYFGPGTRLLVL.

This clonotype was recorded many times. The CDR3 region is CASSPRPGLARHEQYF. As DNA, the CDR3 is TGTGCCAGCAGCCCACGCCCGGGACTAGCGAGACACGAGCAGTACTTC. V and J are TRBV7-6 and TRBJ2-7, with TRBD2 identical over 10 bases. The CDR3 has 16 amino acids. The ends lost 5 bases at V and 5 bases at J; junction bases unmatched: 12. Germline V CDR1 and CDR2: SGHVS, FNYEAQ.

About this clonotype: The junction departs from the called germline gene at one end, perhaps through a read error. The chain recombines TRBV10-3 with TRBJ2-2; TRBD1 matches at 8 bases. Germline V CDR1 and CDR2: ENHRY, SYGVKD. This CDR3 contains 15 residues. The DNA of the CDR3 is TGTGCCAGCAGTGTACAGGGGGTGGGCACCGGGGAGCTGTTTTTT. This translates into CASSVQGVGTGELFF.

A few counts support this clonotype. The rearrangement joins TRBV7-9 to TRBJ1-4, with D uncertain. The CDR3 extends over 12 amino acids. Germline values: CDR1 SEHNR, CDR2 FQNEAQ (reference sequence). V was pared by 3 bases and J by 5 bases, with 4 bases between. CDR3 sequence: CASSFVNEKLFF. CDR3 DNA: TGTGCCAGCAGCTTCGTGAATGAAAAACTGTTTTTT.

This clonotype was detected only a few times. CDR3 sequence: CASSQAGTPGYEQYF. The CDR3 nucleotides are TGTGCCAGCAGCCAAGCCGGGACACCTGGATACGAGCAGTACTTC. V usage is TRBV9 and J usage is TRBJ2-7, with a possible D match to TRBD1 (6 bases). From germline, CDR1 is SGDLS and CDR2 YYNGEE. CDR3 length: 15 amino acids. V was shortened by 4 bases and J by 4 bases, with 18 bases between the two germline ends.

The DNA for the CDR3 is TGTGCCAGCAGCGGATCCGGGCCGCACTCACGGGAGACCCAGTACTTC. It encodes CASSGSGPHSRETQYF. The V call is TRBV7-3, the J call TRBJ2-5; D gene unclear. Trimming shortened V by 5 bases and J by 5 bases, and 21 bases separated the two germline ends. Looked up from germline, CDR1 is SGHTA and CDR2 is FQGTGA. The CDR3 loop spans 16 amino acids. Variable domain in full (rest from reference TRBV7-3 and TRBJ2-5): GAGVSQTPSNKVTEKGKYVELRCDPISGHTALYWYRQSLGQGPEFLIYFQGTGAADDSGLPNDRFFAVRPEGSVSTLKIQRTERGDSAVYLCASSGSGPHSRETQYFGPGTRLLVL.